The next 13 T cell receptor beta chains were all read from a single sample in a study of shared clonotypes between healthy human individuals. Data came from immunoSEQ multiplex PCR; TCRdb stores just in-frame clones and leaves some out. Of some 95,000 clones detected, approximately 61% appear once; the ten largest clones hold approximately 49%. The sequenced sample was memory CD8+ T cells sorted from blood. Regarding subset: CD45RO+ cells pooled with CCR7-negative TemRA cells. These TCRs come from a man under 40 in good health.

On this clone: One end of the junction varies from germline; a read error may be responsible. The chain links TRBV7-7 to TRBJ2-2, with TRBD2 matching 11 bases. Looked up from germline, CDR1 is SSHAT and CDR2 is FNYEAQ (reference sequence). This CDR3 region has 17 residues. The CDR3 DNA reads as TGTGCTAGCAGCCCCGTAGCGGGGGGGCTCGGCACCGGGGAGCTGTTTTTT. Protein sequence: CASSPVAGGLGTGELFF.

The chain links TRBV20-1 to TRBJ2-7; D not resolved. CDR3 length equals 10 residues. Per the germline V gene, CDR1 is DFQATT and CDR2 is SNEGSKA (reference sequence). Trimming cost V 3 bases and J 7 bases, with 7 bases left between them. CDR3 sequence: CSASIREQYF. The CDR3 DNA follows: TGCAGTGCTAGTATCAGGGAGCAGTACTTC.

The chain recombines TRBV4-1 with TRBJ2-7; D is ambiguous. This CDR3 comprises 14 residues. Trimming pared 0 bases from V and 6 bases from J, leaving 12 bases between. CDR1 MGHRA and CDR2 YSYEKL come from the germline V gene. The CDR3 here is CASSQDPRPLEQYF. DNA for the CDR3: TGCGCCAGCAGCCAAGATCCAAGGCCCCTCGAGCAGTACTTC.

The rearrangement uses TRBV6-6 and TRBJ1-5; 8 positions match TRBD1. The CDR3 loop spans 16 amino acids. From germline, CDR1 is MNHNY and CDR2 SVGAGI (reference sequence). V was clipped by 2 bases and J by 7 bases; unmatched bases: 10. The CDR3 sequence: CASSYPRQGKGQPQHF. CDR3 DNA sequence: TGTGCCAGCAGTTACCCTCGACAGGGGAAAGGGCAGCCCCAGCATTTT.

This clone showed up just once. This chain uses TRBV9 with TRBJ2-1; D may be TRBD2 (6 bases). The germline V gene has CDR1 SGDLS and CDR2 YYNGEE. V was shortened by 4 bases and J by 4 bases, with 21 bases between the two germline ends. The CDR3 consists of 17 residues. CDR3 in amino acids: CASSFTGGFSGYNEQFF. DNA of the CDR3: TGTGCCAGCAGCTTCACAGGAGGGTTTTCGGGATACAATGAGCAGTTCTTC. The variable domain in full, completed from reference TRBV9 and TRBJ2-1, reads DSGVTQTPKHLITATGQRVTLRCSPRSGDLSVYWYQQSLDQGLQFLIQYYNGEERAKGNILERFSAQQFPDLHSELNLSSLELGDSALYFCASSFTGGFSGYNEQFFGPGTRLTVL.

With respect to this clone: The sample has other DNA sequences that encode this CDR3 too. V gene TRBV9 combines with J gene TRBJ2-7; 8 bases align to TRBD1. The CDR3 contains 14 residues. Germline CDR1 SGDLS, CDR2 YYNGEE. Trimming cost V 0 bases and J 3 bases; bases outside gene matches: 2. The CDR3 sequence: CASSVGGQGYEQYF. As DNA, the CDR3 is TGTGCCAGCAGCGTAGGTGGACAGGGCTACGAGCAGTACTTC.

The chain couples TRBV29-1 to TRBJ2-3, with D perhaps TRBD1 (5 bases). Germline CDR1 is SQVTM and CDR2 is ANQGSEA. This CDR3 spans 15 amino acids. V dropped 2 bases and J dropped 3 bases, with 15 bases sitting between them. CDR3 residues: CSVESSGYGTDTQYF. The CDR3 DNA sequence: TGCAGCGTTGAATCATCAGGGTACGGGACAGATACGCAGTATTTT.

V gene TRBV14 combines with J gene TRBJ1-2; unclear D gene. CDR1 is SGHDN, CDR2 FVKESK, per germline. The CDR3 has 13 amino acids. Trimming removed 5 bases from V and 8 bases from J, with 15 bases in between. CDR3 nucleotides: TGTGCCAGCAGCGCCCAGACCGCCGGGGGCTACACCTTC. It encodes CASSAQTAGGYTF.

This clone is deemed medium-sized. Other DNA sequences in the same sample also yield this CDR3. This chain joins TRBV28 and TRBJ1-1; no clear D. The germline V gene has CDR1 MDHEN and CDR2 SYDVKM. The CDR3 spans 15 residues. V lost 2 bases, J lost 0 bases, and 10 bases lay in between. CDR3 sequence reads: CASSLRQTMNTEAFF. CDR3 DNA: TGTGCCAGCAGTTTACGCCAGACAATGAACACTGAAGCTTTCTTT.

This clone was seen more than once but under ten times. The chain recombines TRBV11-1 with TRBJ2-3; TRBD1 might be the D (6 bases). The CDR3 contains 12 residues. V was trimmed by 5 bases and J by 10 bases, leaving 13 bases between them. Looked up from germline, CDR1 is SGHAT and CDR2 is FQDESV (reference sequence). CDR3 DNA sequence: TGTGCCAGCAGCCGGACAGTGAAGGCGCAGTATTTT. Protein: CASSRTVKAQYF.

This chain joins TRBV28 and TRBJ2-2, with no clear D. The CDR3 totals 13 residues. Germline values: CDR1 MDHEN, CDR2 SYDVKM. Trimming pared 7 bases from V and 4 bases from J, leaving 10 bases between. The CDR3: CASTVWGTGELFF. CDR3 DNA: TGTGCCAGCACGGTCTGGGGCACCGGGGAGCTGTTTTTT.

This rearrangement joins TRBV27 to TRBJ2-5, with D perhaps TRBD2 (5 bases). The CDR3 contains 18 residues. The germline V and J ends were trimmed by 4 bases and 1 base, with 22 bases remaining between them. The V gene's germline CDR1 is MNHEY and CDR2 SMNVEV (reference sequence). In DNA, the CDR3 is TGTGCCAGCAGTTCATACAAACGGGCTAGGACTCCCCAAGAGACCCAGTACTTC. It codes for CASSSYKRARTPQETQYF.

This clone was detected only a few times. The chain uses TRBV4-1 and TRBJ2-7, with 9 bases that match TRBD2. CDR3 length equals 16 residues. With V trimmed by 1 base and J by 3 bases, 7 bases remained unmatched. The V gene's germline CDR1 is MGHRA and CDR2 YSYEKL. The CDR3 DNA sequence: TGCGCCAGCAGCCAAGTGTTAGCGGGAGTGAGCTACGAGCAGTACTTC. Amino acids: CASSQVLAGVSYEQYF.